The rows below give T cell receptor beta chains drawn from one sample of a study of identical twins. In TCRdb, the 5' RACE reads were re-called with MiXCR into one record per CDR3 protein. The data show about 500,000 distinct CDR3 sequences, roughly an eighth seen once. This sample also belongs to another study, concerning yellow fever vaccine responses in identical twins.

The sample taken for sequencing was CD4+ T cells sorted from blood. The receptors were sampled from a woman aged 18-29 years in good health. Both conserved end residues are part of each CDR3. A D gene is named only where the DNA matches it firmly. The size entry is marked missing in some rows and otherwise reads once, few, many or a size class.

D: TRBD2
V: TRBV5-1
length: 15
size: many
J: TRBJ2-7
CDR3: CASSSSAGVTYEQYF
DNA: TGCGCCAGCAGCTCTTCAGCGGGAGTGACCTACGAGCAGTACTTC

D: -
V: TRBV6-1
length: 15
size: -
J: TRBJ2-3
CDR3: CASTPWRDKLDTQYF
DNA: TGTGCCAGCACCCCTTGGCGGGATAAGCTAGATACGCAGTATTTT

D: -
V: TRBV28
length: 12
size: -
J: TRBJ2-5
CDR3: CASRDRLAPQYF
DNA: TGTGCCAGCAGAGACAGGCTCGCTCCCCAGTACTTC

D: TRBD2
V: TRBV3-1
length: 15
size: many
J: TRBJ2-1
CDR3: CASSHTSGSTYEQFF
DNA: TGTGCCAGCAGCCATACTAGCGGGAGTACCTATGAGCAGTTCTTC

D: -
V: TRBV20-1
length: 13
size: few
J: TRBJ2-7
CDR3: CSARGVGSYEQYF
DNA: TGCAGTGCTAGAGGGGTCGGCTCCTACGAGCAGTACTTC

D: -
V: TRBV20-1
length: 13
size: -
J: TRBJ1-6
CDR3: CSCDPGGNSPLHF
DNA: TGCAGTTGCGATCCGGGGGGTAATTCACCCCTCCACTTT

D: -
V: TRBV27
length: 13
size: -
J: TRBJ2-7
CDR3: CAPSPSQSYEQYF
DNA: TGTGCTCCCTCCCCCTCCCAGAGCTACGAGCAGTACTTC

D: TRBD1
V: TRBV13
length: 15
size: many
J: TRBJ2-1
CDR3: CASSLRTGDYNEQFF
DNA: TGTGCCAGCAGCTTAAGGACAGGTGACTACAATGAGCAGTTCTTC

D: -
V: TRBV12-3/TRBV12-4
length: 13
size: many
J: TRBJ2-7
CDR3: CASSLSGTYEQYF
DNA: TGTGCCAGCAGTTTATCAGGGACTTACGAGCAGTACTTC

D: -
V: TRBV18
length: 16
size: few
J: TRBJ2-2
CDR3: CASSPFRGSNTGELFF
DNA: TGTGCCAGCTCACCATTCAGGGGCTCGAACACCGGGGAGCTGTTTTTT

D: -
V: TRBV20-1
length: 15
size: -
J: TRBJ2-1
CDR3: CSARIRVRNYNEQFF
DNA: TGCAGTGCTAGAATCAGGGTAAGGAACTACAATGAGCAGTTCTTC

D: TRBD1
V: TRBV12-3/TRBV12-4
length: 14
size: many
J: TRBJ1-5
CDR3: CASSFGTGHQPQHF
DNA: TGTGCCAGCAGTTTCGGGACAGGCCATCAGCCCCAGCATTTT

D: TRBD1
V: TRBV11-2
length: 18
size: -
J: TRBJ2-1
CDR3: CASSSSDRGKISYNEQFF
DNA: TGTGCCAGCAGCTCATCTGACAGGGGCAAAATCTCCTACAATGAGCAGTTCTTC

D: TRBD2
V: TRBV7-3
length: 16
size: -
J: TRBJ2-3
CDR3: CASSFGAGARTDTQYF
DNA: TGTGCCAGCAGCTTCGGAGCGGGGGCCCGCACAGATACGCAGTATTTT

D: TRBD1
V: TRBV30
length: 13
size: few
J: TRBJ1-1
CDR3: CAWSPGQGPEAFF
DNA: TGTGCCTGGTCCCCGGGACAGGGACCTGAAGCTTTCTTT

D: -
V: TRBV28
length: 14
size: few
J: TRBJ2-2
CDR3: CASMNSINTGELFF
DNA: TGTGCCAGCATGAACAGCATAAACACCGGGGAGCTGTTTTTT

D: -
V: TRBV2
length: 13
size: -
J: TRBJ2-1
CDR3: CASVDRTYNEQFF
DNA: TGTGCCAGCGTCGATAGAACCTACAATGAGCAGTTCTTC

D: -
V: TRBV5-5
length: 16
size: few
J: TRBJ1-5
CDR3: CASSLAGGLSNQPQHF
DNA: TGTGCCAGCAGCTTGGCCGGGGGCTTAAGCAATCAGCCCCAGCATTTT

D: -
V: TRBV12-3/TRBV12-4
length: 12
size: few
J: TRBJ1-1
CDR3: CASRASDTEAFF
DNA: TGTGCCAGCAGGGCAAGCGACACTGAAGCTTTCTTT

D: TRBD2
V: TRBV20-1
length: 15
size: few
J: TRBJ2-1
CDR3: CSSGLAGGITDEQFF
DNA: TGCAGTTCTGGACTAGCGGGGGGGATTACGGATGAGCAGTTCTTC

D: TRBD2
V: TRBV2
length: 14
size: -
J: TRBJ2-3
CDR3: CASSELAATDTQYF
DNA: TGTGCCAGCAGTGAACTAGCGGCCACAGATACGCAGTATTTT

D: -
V: TRBV4-3
length: 13
size: few
J: TRBJ1-1
CDR3: CASSQVGAGEAFF
DNA: TGCGCCAGCAGCCAAGTTGGGGCAGGTGAAGCTTTCTTT

D: -
V: TRBV7-7
length: 18
size: few
J: TRBJ2-1
CDR3: CASSSKPKGEVGSNEQFF
DNA: TGTGCTAGCAGCTCTAAACCTAAAGGCGAAGTAGGTTCTAATGAGCAGTTCTTC

D: TRBD2
V: TRBV19
length: 16
size: -
J: TRBJ2-2
CDR3: CASSISSGSSTGELFF
DNA: TGTGCCAGTAGTATCTCTAGCGGGAGTAGCACCGGGGAGCTGTTTTTT

D: TRBD1
V: TRBV5-1
length: 14
size: few
J: TRBJ2-5
CDR3: CASSKTGGWETQYF
DNA: TGCGCCAGCAGCAAAACAGGGGGCTGGGAGACCCAGTACTTC

D: -
V: TRBV3-1
length: 14
size: many
J: TRBJ1-1
CDR3: CASSQKLVRRKAFF
DNA: TGTGCCAGCAGCCAAAAGCTAGTCCGGAGGAAGGCTTTCTTT

D: TRBD2
V: TRBV7-3
length: 24
size: -
J: TRBJ2-3
CDR3: CASSLISWRIRATSGGAITDTQYF
DNA: TGTGCCAGCAGCTTAATCTCTTGGAGGATACGCGCGACTAGCGGGGGGGCAATAACAGATACGCAGTATTTT

D: TRBD1
V: TRBV9
length: 15
size: many
J: TRBJ2-5
CDR3: CASSATGATQETQYF
DNA: TGTGCCAGCAGCGCGACAGGGGCCACCCAAGAGACCCAGTACTTC

D: TRBD2
V: TRBV12-3/TRBV12-4
length: 14
size: few
J: TRBJ2-7
CDR3: CASRPSSGGYEQYF
DNA: TGTGCCAGCAGGCCCTCGAGCGGGGGCTACGAGCAGTACTTC

D: TRBD2
V: TRBV20-1
length: 15
size: -
J: TRBJ2-5
CDR3: CREPGTSGRVETQYF
DNA: TGCAGAGAGCCCGGGACTAGCGGGAGAGTAGAGACCCAGTACTTC

D: -
V: TRBV28
length: 14
size: -
J: TRBJ1-2
CDR3: CASRPGAGPYGYTF
DNA: TGTGCCAGCAGGCCGGGTGCGGGTCCCTATGGCTACACCTTC

D: -
V: TRBV29-1
length: 12
size: few
J: TRBJ2-5
CDR3: CSVDSYQETQYF
DNA: TGCAGCGTTGATTCCTACCAAGAGACCCAGTACTTC

D: TRBD1
V: TRBV20-1
length: 14
size: -
J: TRBJ2-2
CDR3: CSAPDRKNTGELFF
DNA: TGCAGTGCTCCGGACAGGAAGAACACCGGGGAGCTGTTTTTT

D: TRBD2
V: TRBV6-5
length: 15
size: -
J: TRBJ2-1
CDR3: CASSYERGAYNEQFF
DNA: TGTGCCAGCAGTTACGAGCGGGGGGCCTACAATGAGCAGTTCTTC

D: TRBD1
V: TRBV27
length: 17
size: few
J: TRBJ2-5
CDR3: CASSLRQGVVAVETQYF
DNA: TGTGCCAGCAGTTTAAGACAGGGTGTTGTTGCGGTGGAGACCCAGTACTTC

D: -
V: TRBV18
length: 15
size: few
J: TRBJ1-5
CDR3: CASSPGSGNNQPQHF
DNA: TGTGCCAGCTCACCAGGCAGCGGGAACAATCAGCCCCAGCATTTT

D: -
V: TRBV29-1
length: 12
size: few
J: TRBJ2-7
CDR3: CSAKATAYEQYF
DNA: TGCAGCGCTAAGGCCACTGCCTACGAGCAGTACTTC

D: -
V: TRBV7-6
length: 14
size: -
J: TRBJ2-2
CDR3: CASSRTQNTGELFF
DNA: TGTGCCAGCAGCCGGACTCAGAACACCGGGGAGCTGTTTTTT

D: TRBD1
V: TRBV5-1
length: 16
size: many
J: TRBJ2-1
CDR3: CASSFSGQGAYNEQFF
DNA: TGCGCCAGCAGCTTCTCGGGACAGGGGGCCTACAATGAGCAGTTCTTC

D: -
V: TRBV19
length: 12
size: few
J: TRBJ2-5
CDR3: CATLDIQETQYF
DNA: TGTGCCACCTTGGACATACAAGAGACCCAGTACTTC

D: -
V: TRBV5-1
length: 15
size: -
J: TRBJ2-7
CDR3: CASSFAGTSSYEQYF
DNA: TGCGCCAGCAGCTTTGCCGGCACCAGCTCCTACGAGCAGTACTTC

D: -
V: TRBV24-1
length: 15
size: -
J: TRBJ2-3
CDR3: CATSDSQTSTDTQYF
DNA: TGTGCCACCAGTGACTCTCAGACTAGCACAGATACGCAGTATTTT

D: -
V: TRBV5-1
length: 16
size: -
J: TRBJ2-7
CDR3: CASSPGLLASSYEQYF
DNA: TGCGCCAGCAGCCCCGGACTACTCGCTTCCTCCTACGAGCAGTACTTC

D: -
V: TRBV10-3
length: 15
size: -
J: TRBJ2-4
CDR3: CAMINRARAKNIQYF
DNA: TGTGCCATGATTAACAGGGCCCGGGCCAAAAACATTCAGTACTTC

D: -
V: TRBV6-5
length: 14
size: few
J: TRBJ2-2
CDR3: CASSYFHQTGELFF
DNA: TGTGCCAGCAGTTACTTTCACCAAACCGGGGAGCTGTTTTTT

D: TRBD2
V: TRBV11-2
length: 16
size: -
J: TRBJ2-3
CDR3: CASRELAAQSTDTQYF
DNA: TGTGCCAGCAGGGAACTAGCGGCGCAAAGCACAGATACGCAGTATTTT

D: -
V: TRBV4-2
length: 14
size: few
J: TRBJ2-1
CDR3: CASSPKGSYNEQFF
DNA: TGTGCCAGCAGCCCAAAGGGTAGCTACAATGAGCAGTTCTTC

D: TRBD1
V: TRBV27
length: 16
size: -
J: TRBJ1-5
CDR3: CASTSLTGGVNQPQHF
DNA: TGTGCCAGCACCAGCTTGACAGGGGGCGTAAATCAGCCCCAGCATTTT

D: TRBD2
V: TRBV5-1
length: 15
size: many
J: TRBJ2-7
CDR3: CASSPGLAGSYEQYF
DNA: TGCGCCAGCAGCCCGGGACTAGCGGGTTCCTACGAGCAGTACTTC

D: TRBD2
V: TRBV3-1
length: 17
size: few
J: TRBJ2-1
CDR3: CASSHIAGGLKANEQFF
DNA: TGTGCCAGCAGCCATATAGCGGGGGGGCTCAAGGCCAATGAGCAGTTCTTC

D: -
V: TRBV12-3/TRBV12-4
length: 15
size: -
J: TRBJ1-5
CDR3: CASSSDQGYNQPQHF
DNA: TGTGCCAGCAGTTCGGACCAGGGGTACAATCAGCCCCAGCATTTT

D: TRBD2
V: TRBV5-1
length: 15
size: many
J: TRBJ2-3
CDR3: CASSPGLVSLDTQYF
DNA: TGCGCCAGCAGCCCGGGACTAGTCTCGTTAGATACGCAGTATTTT

D: -
V: TRBV2
length: 17
size: -
J: TRBJ2-5
CDR3: CASSEGFRAIQQETQYF
DNA: TGTGCCAGCAGTGAGGGATTTCGCGCTATACAACAAGAGACCCAGTACTTC

D: TRBD2
V: TRBV7-2
length: 15
size: few
J: TRBJ2-1
CDR3: CASSSAGGLHNEQFF
DNA: TGTGCCAGCAGCTCAGCGGGAGGGCTCCACAATGAGCAGTTCTTC

D: -
V: TRBV2
length: 14
size: -
J: TRBJ1-1
CDR3: CASSEQGPNTEAFF
DNA: TGTGCCAGCAGTGAACAGGGGCCGAACACTGAAGCTTTCTTT

D: TRBD2
V: TRBV29-1
length: 12
size: -
J: TRBJ2-5
CDR3: CSGGATSGTQYF
DNA: TGCAGCGGGGGGGCAACTAGCGGGACCCAGTACTTC

D: -
V: TRBV6-1
length: 14
size: once
J: TRBJ2-1
CDR3: CASRPMAWDDEQFF
DNA: TGTGCCAGCAGGCCGATGGCATGGGACGATGAGCAGTTCTTC

D: -
V: TRBV6-2/TRBV6-3
length: 13
size: few
J: TRBJ2-1
CDR3: CASSEVQDNEQFF
DNA: TGTGCCAGCAGTGAGGTACAAGACAATGAGCAGTTCTTC

D: -
V: TRBV10-3
length: 12
size: many
J: TRBJ2-7
CDR3: CAISESGLEQYF
DNA: TGTGCCATCAGTGAGTCCGGGCTTGAGCAGTACTTC

D: TRBD1
V: TRBV18
length: 15
size: few
J: TRBJ2-7
CDR3: CASSLDRGGISEQYF
DNA: TGTGCCAGCTCGCTGGACAGGGGAGGAATCAGCGAGCAGTACTTC